A single sample is the source of the 2 T cell receptor beta chains below, sequenced in a study of shared T cell receptors in the human thymus. The assay was immunoSEQ multiplex PCR, and TCRdb's table has in-frame clones only and misses some. The profile covers 600,000 or so clones, with about 90% appearing a single time and roughly 0.0094% taken by the ten largest. This same sample was also taken into another study, of human thymus T cells.

The sample taken for sequencing was thymocytes. Source of these receptors: a boy in the first two years of life with a congenital heart defect.

The table lists this clone with a few counts. In DNA form, the CDR3 reads TGTGCCAGCAGAATTAAGCGGGGAGCCTACGAGCAGTACTTC. This encodes CASRIKRGAYEQYF. The chain recombines TRBV6-5 with TRBJ2-7; 7 bases are shared with TRBD2. The CDR3 consists of 14 residues. CDR1 is MNHEY, CDR2 SVGAGI, per germline. The J segment lost 2 bases and the V segment lost 6 bases, leaving 7 bases of the junction unmatched.

The chain has TRBV7-9 and TRBJ1-2, with D maybe TRBD1 (6 bases). The CDR3 loop spans 14 amino acids. Per the germline V gene, CDR1 is SEHNR and CDR2 is FQNEAQ (reference sequence). Trimming left V 1 base short and J 4 bases short, with 10 bases between. The CDR3 region has the DNA TGTGCCAGCAGCTTAGACAGGGCCCCCTATGGCTACACCTTC. Its protein is CASSLDRAPYGYTF.